These T cell receptor beta chains were read from a single sample in a study of Ad26.COV2.S vaccination and SARS-CoV-2 variants. Libraries were prepared by immunoSEQ multiplex PCR; TCRdb keeps only in-frame clonotypes and omits some of them. The sample lists about 470,000 clones; around 91% were seen once. The sample consisted of peripheral blood, taken in a trial of Ad26.COV2.S vaccine versus placebo. The receptors come from a person aged 18 to 65 who received the Ad26.COV2.S COVID-19 vaccine or a placebo. CDR3s include the opening cysteine and the closing phenylalanine or tryptophan. The D gene is left open where the match is weak. Only some rows state a clone size, as once, few, many or a class for expanded clones.

size	D	V	J	DNA	CDR3
.	TRBD1	TRBV19	TRBJ2-4	TGTGCCAGTAGAGGGACAGCGATCAACATTCAGTACTTC	CASRGTAINIQYF
.	TRBD2	TRBV15	TRBJ2-1	TGTGCCACCAGCAGTCCGACCGGACTAGCGGGAGTCGATGAGCAGTTCTTC	CATSSPTGLAGVDEQFF
.	.	TRBV7-9	TRBJ2-1	TGTGCCAGCAGCTTAGCGGCAGGCTACAATGAGCAGTTCTTC	CASSLAAGYNEQFF
.	TRBD2	TRBV28	TRBJ2-7	TGTGCCAGCAGCGTTCACGGGGGGAGCTCCTACGAGCAGTACTTC	CASSVHGGSSYEQYF
.	.	TRBV28	TRBJ1-1	TGTGCCAGCCCCACGGGCACTGAAGCTTTCTTT	CASPTGTEAFF
.	.	TRBV28	TRBJ1-5	TGTGCCAGCAATAAACTGGGGCAGCCCCAGCATTTT	CASNKLGQPQHF
.	.	TRBV5-4	TRBJ2-7	TGTGCCAGCAGCTACGGGAACTCCTACGAGCAGTACTTC	CASSYGNSYEQYF
.	TRBD2	TRBV28	TRBJ2-3	TGTGCCAGCAGGGGGGCGGGAGGACCCACAGATACGCAGTATTTT	CASRGAGGPTDTQYF
.	.	TRBV11-1	TRBJ1-4	TGTGCCAGCAGCTCTGGTCCCGTTGAAAAACTGTTTTTT	CASSSGPVEKLFF
.	TRBD1	TRBV14	TRBJ1-6	TGTGCCAGCAGCAACCAGGGGGGGAATTCACCCCTCCACTTT	CASSNQGGNSPLHF
.	.	TRBV19	TRBJ2-4	TGTGCCAGTAGCCTCCGGCAACCAGCCAAAAACATTCAGTACTTC	CASSLRQPAKNIQYF
few	.	TRBV7-3	TRBJ2-2	TGTGCCAGCAGCTTAGGGCAGAACACCGGGGAGCTGTTTTTT	CASSLGQNTGELFF
.	TRBD2	TRBV7-9	TRBJ2-5	TGTGCCAGCAGCTTAGAGGCCCTAGCGGGAGAAGAGACCCAGTACTTC	CASSLEALAGEETQYF
.	.	TRBV19	TRBJ2-3	TGTGCCAGTAGCGCGACAGGTACCACAGATACGCAGTATTTT	CASSATGTTDTQYF
.	TRBD1	TRBV5-1	TRBJ1-2	TGCGCCAGCAGCCCCAGACAGGGCCCCTCCGGTGGCTACACCTTC	CASSPRQGPSGGYTF
.	.	TRBV14	TRBJ1-2	TGTGCCAGCAGCCAAGATCGGAAAGGGGCCTTTGGCGGCTACACCTTC	CASSQDRKGAFGGYTF